The entry below describes one T cell receptor (beta chain). Antigen unknown. This CDR3 is 14 amino acids long. The germline V gene has CDR1 MRHNA and CDR2 SNTAGT. V lost 3 bases, J lost 4 bases, and 9 bases lay in between. The study ran its PCR with 60 Vbeta and 13 Jbeta primers. Only in-frame clones appear in the TCRdb table, and some are missing; sequencing was by immunoSEQ multiplex PCR. The top ten hold approximately 1.5% of the sample, which has approximately 210,000 clones, approximately 85% seen once. These data originate in a study of cytomegalovirus exposure and HLA in healthy donors. Overall study findings and caveats: Both high specificity and high sensitivity reportedly marked the classifier's diagnosis of cytomegalovirus status.

The material sequenced was PBMCs. This chain links TRBV6-4 with TRBJ2-2; D is possibly TRBD2 (5 bases). The receptor was derived from a girl aged 5 to 17 in good health and CMV-seropositive. The CDR3 sequence: CASSEGGSTGELFF. Written as DNA, the CDR3 is TGTGCCAGCAGTGAAGGAGGCTCCACCGGGGAGCTGTTTTTT.